These 4 T cell receptor beta chains were all obtained from the same sample, sequenced in a study of response to subunit inactivated influenza vaccine. TCRdb used MiXCR to reprocess the RT-PCR reads, holding one entry per CDR3 protein. The sample lists about 180,000 distinct CDR3 sequences, approximately 12% occurring once. The specimen was CD8+ T cells sorted from PBMCs, collected roughly 24 months after vaccination. These receptors were obtained from a man between 50 and 75 years old who received an inactivated influenza vaccine.

This clonotype was seen ten or more times. The chain has TRBV10-3 and TRBJ2-2; 8 bases are shared with TRBD1. CDR3 length: 15 residues. The V gene end was trimmed by 5 bases and the J gene end by 1 base; junction bases not matched to a gene: 3. Germline V gene data show CDR1 as ENHRY and CDR2 as SYGVKD. CDR3 coding DNA: TGTGCCATCAGTCCGACAGGGGAGAACACCGGGGAGCTGTTTTTT. Translation gives CAISPTGENTGELFF.

The V and J genes are TRBV4-3 and TRBJ2-1, with TRBD2 as a possible D gene (7 bases). Trimming pared 6 bases from V and 6 bases from J, leaving 18 bases between. The length of the CDR3 is 15 residues. Per the germline V gene, CDR1 is LGHNA and CDR2 is YSLEER. The DNA of the CDR3 is TGCGCCAGCAGTCAACGGGCGGGGGCAGGCAATGAGCAGTTCTTC. It translates to CASSQRAGAGNEQFF.

This chain connects TRBV7-3 to TRBJ2-4, with 10 positions matching TRBD1. Germline V gene sequence: CDR1 SGHTA, CDR2 FQGTGA. CDR3 length: 14 amino acids. Unmatched junction bases numbered 0, after V lost 2 bases and J lost 5 bases. The CDR3 DNA is TGTGCCAGCAGCTTAGGACAGGGGGAAAACATTCAGTACTTC. This encodes CASSLGQGENIQYF.

The chain links TRBV20-1 to TRBJ2-7; the match to TRBD2 covers 10 bases. The CDR3 runs 14 residues. Trimming took 4 bases from V and 4 from J; bases not matched to a gene: 7. Germline CDR1 DFQATT, CDR2 SNEGSKA (reference sequence). Here the CDR3 DNA reads TGCAGTGCTAACCCTAGCGGGAGAGGATACGAGCAGTACTTC. This translates into CSANPSGRGYEQYF.